This entry lists 25 T cell receptor beta chains sequenced from one sample in a study of T cell changes during pregnancy in multiple sclerosis. The assay was immunoSEQ multiplex PCR, and TCRdb's table has in-frame clones only and misses some. The data show 64,000 or so clones, 92% seen once. Source: peripheral blood, taken in the first trimester of pregnancy. Receptors originate from a female donor with multiple sclerosis, enrolled in a pregnancy study.

The genes are TRBV6-5 and TRBJ2-7; D may be TRBD1 (6 bases). CDR1 and CDR2 from the germline V gene are MNHEY and SVGAGI. The CDR3 has 15 amino acids. Trimming cost V 5 bases and J 7 bases, with 21 bases left between them. CDR3 in amino acids: CASSLAGTPEREQYF. CDR3 nucleotide sequence: TGTGCCAGCAGTCTTGCCGGGACACCGGAGAGGGAGCAGTACTTC.

The CDR3: CASSMDRELNTGELFF. In DNA form, the CDR3 reads TGTGCCAGCAGTATGGACAGGGAGCTGAACACCGGGGAGCTGTTTTTT. The gene calls are TRBV2 and TRBJ2-2; 8 positions agree with TRBD1. The V segment lost 5 bases and the J segment 1 base; nucleotides outside the gene matches: 6. The CDR3 runs to 16 residues. CDR1 SNHLY and CDR2 FYNNEI come from the germline V gene. Based on the CDR3 plus reference TRBV2 and TRBJ2-2, the full variable domain is EPEVTQTPSHQVTQMGQEVILRCVPISNHLYFYWYRQILGQKVEFLVSFYNNEISEKSEIFDDQFSVERPDGSNFTLKIRSTKLEDSAMYFCASSMDRELNTGELFFGEGSRLTVL.

The chain joins TRBV6-4 to TRBJ2-1; possible D gene TRBD2, 5 bases. Germline loops: CDR1 MRHNA, CDR2 SNTAGT. The CDR3 totals 14 residues. The ends were cut back, 5 bases at V and 8 bases at J, with 16 bases in the middle. In DNA form, the CDR3 reads TGTGCCAGCAGTCCCTGGGGTTCCGGGGATGAGCAGTTCTTC. This translates into CASSPWGSGDEQFF.

The chain links TRBV6-5 to TRBJ2-1; TRBD1 is a possible D gene (6 bases). The CDR3 totals 13 residues. From germline, CDR1 is MNHEY and CDR2 SVGAGI. V was shortened by 6 bases and J by 5 bases, with 11 bases between the two germline ends. This CDR3 is CASSSDRHNEQFF. The CDR3 coding sequence is TGTGCCAGCAGCTCGGACAGACACAATGAGCAGTTCTTC.

This chain uses TRBV19 with TRBJ1-4, with D possibly matching TRBD1 (6 bases). The CDR3 has 14 amino acids. Trimming cost V 7 bases and J 3 bases, with 12 bases left between them. Germline loops: CDR1 LNHDA, CDR2 SQIVND (reference sequence). The CDR3: CASTRAGANEKLFF. The CDR3 nucleotides are TGTGCCAGTACCCGGGCAGGGGCTAATGAAAAACTGTTTTTT.

The chain has TRBV9 and TRBJ1-1; D is undetermined. The CDR3 has 14 amino acids. The V end lost 1 base, the J end lost 2 bases, and 9 bases lay between the germline ends. Germline V gene sequence: CDR1 SGDLS, CDR2 YYNGEE. The CDR3 sequence is CASSVLRENTEAFF. For the CDR3, the DNA is TGTGCCAGCAGCGTACTCCGGGAAAACACTGAAGCTTTCTTT. Filled out from reference TRBV9 and TRBJ1-1, the complete variable domain reads DSGVTQTPKHLITATGQRVTLRCSPRSGDLSVYWYQQSLDQGLQFLIQYYNGEERAKGNILERFSAQQFPDLHSELNLSSLELGDSALYFCASSVLRENTEAFFGQGTRLTVV.

This clone showed up just once. The V and J genes are TRBV4-2 and TRBJ1-3; D is unresolved. Trimming removed 1 base at V and 0 bases at J, with 7 bases between. CDR1 and CDR2 (germline): LGHNA, YNFKEQ. The CDR3 covers 15 residues. Here the CDR3 reads CASSQVQSSGNTIYF. CDR3 nucleotide sequence: TGTGCCAGCAGCCAAGTACAGAGCTCTGGAAACACCATATATTTT.

V is TRBV11-3 and J is TRBJ2-7, with 7 bases lining up with TRBD2. There are 17 residues in the CDR3. The germline gives CDR1 SGHNT, CDR2 YENEEA. With V trimmed by 1 base and J by 6 bases, 15 bases remained unmatched. DNA of the CDR3: TGTGCCAGCAGCTTAGCGGGGGGAGGGGTTTACACTGGCGAGCAGTACTTC. Its translation is CASSLAGGGVYTGEQYF.

J is TRBJ2-7 and V is TRBV30; D call uncertain. Germline values: CDR1 GTSNPN, CDR2 SVGIG (reference sequence). The CDR3 has 13 amino acids. Deletions cut 0 bases from V and 3 bases from J, with 9 bases between. The CDR3 nucleotides are TGTGCCTGGAGTGTTTTGCCAGACTACGAGCAGTACTTC. Translating gives CAWSVLPDYEQYF.

The chain combines TRBV7-3 with TRBJ2-1; 8 bases are shared with TRBD2. CDR1 SGHTA and CDR2 FQGTGA come from the germline V gene. Trimming cost V 2 bases and J 7 bases; bases outside gene matches: 10. CDR3 length: 16 residues. The CDR3 loop reads CASSLSPGGPRNEQFF. The CDR3 nucleotides read TGTGCCAGCAGCTTATCTCCGGGAGGGCCTAGGAATGAGCAGTTCTTC.

V gene TRBV2 combines with J gene TRBJ1-1, with TRBD1 matching 9 bases. Losses at the gene ends were 6 bases for V and 5 bases for J; bases not matched to a gene: 7. CDR3 length equals 14 residues. The germline gives CDR1 SNHLY, CDR2 FYNNEI. CDR3 sequence (DNA): TGTGCCAGCAGGGGGGACAGGGCAGGGACTGAAGCTTTCTTT. Translated, it gives CASRGDRAGTEAFF.

J is TRBJ1-1 and V is TRBV6-5, with D hard to call. V was trimmed by 7 bases and J by 0 bases, leaving 9 bases between them. From germline, CDR1 is MNHEY and CDR2 SVGAGI. This CDR3 contains 13 residues. In DNA form, the CDR3 reads TGTGCCAGCACCGTTAGAATGAACACTGAAGCTTTCTTT. Translation gives CASTVRMNTEAFF.

This clone appeared a few times. The chain is built from TRBV5-1 and TRBJ2-1; D is possibly TRBD2 (6 bases). CDR1 is SGHRS and CDR2 is YFSETQ in the germline V gene. V was cut by 4 bases and J by 4 bases, with 15 bases left in between. This CDR3 is built from 15 residues. The CDR3 sequence is CASSPYGRDYNEQFF. In DNA, the CDR3 is TGCGCCAGCAGCCCCTACGGGCGGGATTACAATGAGCAGTTCTTC.

The V and J genes are TRBV7-9 and TRBJ2-5; D may be TRBD1 (6 bases). Germline values: CDR1 SEHNR, CDR2 FQNEAQ (reference sequence). The CDR3 length is 16 residues. The V gene lost 5 bases and the J gene lost 5 bases, with 21 bases spanning the gap. CDR3 sequence (DNA): TGTGCCAGCAGCCCGGGTTTGGGGGCGCATGGGGAGACCCAGTACTTC. This encodes CASSPGLGAHGETQYF.

The chain employs TRBV2 and TRBJ2-1, with 10 bases lining up with TRBD2. Germline loops: CDR1 SNHLY, CDR2 FYNNEI. The CDR3 extends over 14 amino acids. The V segment lost 7 bases and the J segment 7 bases; nucleotides outside the gene matches: 7. The CDR3 protein is CASIEALAGNEQFF. DNA for the CDR3: TGTGCCAGCATCGAGGCACTAGCGGGAAATGAGCAGTTCTTC.

The gene calls are TRBV7-9 and TRBJ1-2; D is uncertain. V was shortened by 2 bases and J by 4 bases, with 5 bases between the two germline ends. CDR3 length equals 12 residues. Germline-derived CDR1 and CDR2 are SEHNR and FQNEAQ (reference sequence). For the CDR3, the DNA is TGTGCCAGCAGCTTATCCGTCTATGGCTACACCTTC. Translating it yields CASSLSVYGYTF.

The J gene is TRBJ2-3, the V gene TRBV7-6; 8 bases are shared with TRBD1. CDR1 is SGHVS, CDR2 FNYEAQ, per germline. This CDR3 region has 16 residues. V shed 5 bases, J shed 0 bases, and the junction held 7 bases outside the gene matches. The CDR3 nucleotides read TGTGCCAGCAGCCCCCAGGGGGCGACGAGCACAGATACGCAGTATTTT. Its protein is CASSPQGATSTDTQYF.

CDR3 in amino acids: CASSLPQGTTEAFF. CDR3 DNA sequence: TGTGCCAGCAGCCTTCCACAGGGGACCACTGAAGCTTTCTTT. The V gene is TRBV5-6, the J gene TRBJ1-1; 7 bases fit TRBD1. V shed 4 bases and J 4 bases; nucleotides not matched to a gene: 7. Germline assignment: CDR1 SGHDT and CDR2 YYEEEE. This CDR3 is built from 14 residues.

This chain links TRBV7-9 with TRBJ1-5; D not certain. The germline gives CDR1 SEHNR, CDR2 FQNEAQ (reference sequence). The V and J ends lost 4 bases and 4 bases respectively, with 5 bases between them. The CDR3 spans 12 residues. The DNA of the CDR3 is TGTGCCAGCAGCTCGTTGAATCAGCCCCAGCATTTT. Translating gives CASSSLNQPQHF.

The V and J genes are TRBV7-3 and TRBJ1-1; no reliable D call. This CDR3 is built from 13 residues. Trimming shortened V by 2 bases and J by 1 base, and 5 bases separated the two germline ends. The germline gives CDR1 SGHTA, CDR2 FQGTGA. CDR3 DNA sequence: TGTGCCAGCAGCTTATGGAGGAACACTGAAGCTTTCTTT. Residues: CASSLWRNTEAFF.

The genes are TRBV19 and TRBJ2-7, with D perhaps TRBD2 (5 bases). This CDR3 has 15 amino acids. V dropped 3 bases and J dropped 0 bases, with 12 bases sitting between them. The germline V gene encodes CDR1 LNHDA and CDR2 SQIVND (reference sequence). CDR3 nucleotides: TGTGCCAGTAGTATGGTGGCTGGGAGCTCCTACGAGCAGTACTTC. It specifies CASSMVAGSSYEQYF.

The chain joins TRBV13 to TRBJ2-7; D unclear. Germline CDR1 is PRHDT and CDR2 is FYEKMQ (reference sequence). Trimming removed 0 bases at V and 4 bases at J, with 10 bases between. The length of the CDR3 is 14 residues. The CDR3 coding sequence is TGTGCCAGCAGCTTAGGCCGCCTACGATACGAGCAGTACTTC. As protein: CASSLGRLRYEQYF.

The chain's CDR3 is CASSQDIIGQTTNYGYTF. CDR3 DNA: TGTGCCAGCAGCCAAGACATAATCGGACAGACGACTAACTATGGCTACACCTTC. V usage is TRBV4-2 and J usage is TRBJ1-2; perhaps TRBD1 as D (6 bases). Trimming shortened V by 0 bases and J by 0 bases, and 17 bases separated the two germline ends. Germline CDR1 and CDR2: LGHNA and YNFKEQ. The CDR3 contains 18 residues.

The V gene is TRBV7-2, the J gene TRBJ2-7; 8 nucleotides line up with TRBD2. This CDR3 is built from 13 residues. Germline CDR1 reads SGHTA; CDR2 reads FQGNSA. The junction had 1 base not matched to a gene; V was cut back by 2 bases and J by 4 bases. CDR3 region: CASSLSSGYEQYF. The CDR3 DNA is TGTGCCAGCAGCTTATCTAGCGGGTACGAGCAGTACTTC.

The rearrangement joins TRBV7-9 to TRBJ1-1; the match to TRBD1 covers 8 bases. This CDR3 is 15 amino acids long. The ends lost 4 bases at V and 4 bases at J; junction bases unmatched: 8. Germline values: CDR1 SEHNR, CDR2 FQNEAQ (reference sequence). The CDR3 nucleotides read TGTGCCAGCAGCTCTAGGACAGGGTTGGGCACTGAAGCTTTCTTT. This encodes CASSSRTGLGTEAFF.